This T cell receptor beta chain was profiled in a study of blood T cell repertoires in COVID-19. Original data processing: Reference gene primers were amplified, and this amplification served to estimate nucleated cell counts. The protocol was immunoSEQ multiplex PCR, while the TCRdb copy is restricted to in-frame clones and leaves out a portion. The DNA was the basis for D and trimming; V, J and clone size are from that table. The data contain 200,000 to 250,000 clones, 82% of them singletons. V trimming: 5 bases; J trimming: 7 bases; junction bases outside the gene matches: 7. This CDR3 contains 14 residues. Germline values: CDR1 MNHEY, CDR2 SMNVEV (reference sequence).

V gene TRBV27 combines with J gene TRBJ1-5, with 8 bases fitting TRBD1. Source material: PBMCs or T cells enriched from blood (not recorded which). The sequence derives from a woman aged 55-69 years who had recovered from COVID-19. The CDR3 coding sequence is TGTGCCAGCAGTACGACAGGGGTTCGGCAGCCCCAGCATTTT. Encoded protein: CASSTTGVRQPQHF.